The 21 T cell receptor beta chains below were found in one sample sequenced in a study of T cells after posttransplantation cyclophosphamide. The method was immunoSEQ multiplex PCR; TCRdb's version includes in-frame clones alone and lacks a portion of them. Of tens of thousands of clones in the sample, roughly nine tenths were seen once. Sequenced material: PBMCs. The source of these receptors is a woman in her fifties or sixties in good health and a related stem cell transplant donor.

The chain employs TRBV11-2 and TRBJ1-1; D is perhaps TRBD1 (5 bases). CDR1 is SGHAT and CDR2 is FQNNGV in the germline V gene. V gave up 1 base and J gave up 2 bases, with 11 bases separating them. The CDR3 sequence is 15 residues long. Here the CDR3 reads CASSLVGGANTEAFF. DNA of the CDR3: TGTGCCAGCAGCTTAGTCGGAGGGGCTAACACTGAAGCTTTCTTT. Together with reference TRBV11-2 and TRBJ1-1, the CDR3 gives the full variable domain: EAGVAQSPRYKIIEKRQSVAFWCNPISGHATLYWYQQILGQGPKLLIQFQNNGVVDDSQLPKDRFSAERLKGVDSTLKIQPAKLEDSAVYLCASSLVGGANTEAFFGQGTRLTVV.

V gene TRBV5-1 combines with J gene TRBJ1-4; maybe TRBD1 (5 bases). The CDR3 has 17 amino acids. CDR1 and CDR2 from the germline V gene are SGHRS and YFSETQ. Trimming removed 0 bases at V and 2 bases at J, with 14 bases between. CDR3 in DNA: TGCGCCAGCAGCTTGGGTGCAGGGTTGGGGACTAATGAAAAACTGTTTTTT. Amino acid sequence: CASSLGAGLGTNEKLFF.

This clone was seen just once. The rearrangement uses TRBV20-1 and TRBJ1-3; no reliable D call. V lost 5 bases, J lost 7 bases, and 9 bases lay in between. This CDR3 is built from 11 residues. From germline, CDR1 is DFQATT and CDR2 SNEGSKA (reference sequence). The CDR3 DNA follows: TGCAGTGCTGCATGGGAGAACACCATATATTTT. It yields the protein CSAAWENTIYF.

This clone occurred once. This CDR3 is CASSQEGGGTQYF. In DNA form, the CDR3 reads TGTGCCAGCAGCCAAGAAGGGGGGGGGACCCAGTACTTC. This chain connects TRBV4-2 to TRBJ2-5; D perhaps matches TRBD2 (7 bases). There are 13 residues in the CDR3. Germline V gene sequence: CDR1 LGHNA, CDR2 YNFKEQ. The germline V and J ends were trimmed by 0 bases and 7 bases, with 9 bases remaining between them.

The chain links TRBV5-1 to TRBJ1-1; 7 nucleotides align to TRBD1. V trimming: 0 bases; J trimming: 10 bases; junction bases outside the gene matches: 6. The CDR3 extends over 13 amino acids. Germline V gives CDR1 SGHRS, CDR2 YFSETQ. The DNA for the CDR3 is TGCGCCAGCAGCTTGGGACAGGGAGGCTTAGCTTTCTTT. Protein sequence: CASSLGQGGLAFF.

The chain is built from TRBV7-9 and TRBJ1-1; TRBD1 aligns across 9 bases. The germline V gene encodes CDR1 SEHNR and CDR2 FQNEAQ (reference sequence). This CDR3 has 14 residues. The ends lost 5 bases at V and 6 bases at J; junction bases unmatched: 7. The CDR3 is CASSPTGGFSEAFF. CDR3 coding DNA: TGTGCCAGCAGCCCGACAGGGGGTTTTTCTGAAGCTTTCTTT.

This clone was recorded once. For the CDR3, the DNA is TGTGCCAGCAGGCCCAACAGGGAGCTGGATGAAGCTTTCTTT. Translation gives CASRPNRELDEAFF. This rearrangement joins TRBV7-9 to TRBJ1-1; D might be TRBD1 (6 bases). CDR1 is SEHNR, CDR2 FQNEAQ, per germline (reference sequence). V gave up 6 bases and J gave up 7 bases, with 18 bases separating them. This CDR3 region has 14 residues.

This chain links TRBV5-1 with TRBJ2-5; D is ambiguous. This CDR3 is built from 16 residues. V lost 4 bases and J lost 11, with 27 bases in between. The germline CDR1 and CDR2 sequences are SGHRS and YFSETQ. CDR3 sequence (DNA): TGCGCCAGCAGCCCTACGGGTAAAGGCGGTACTACGGAGCAGTACTTC. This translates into CASSPTGKGGTTEQYF.

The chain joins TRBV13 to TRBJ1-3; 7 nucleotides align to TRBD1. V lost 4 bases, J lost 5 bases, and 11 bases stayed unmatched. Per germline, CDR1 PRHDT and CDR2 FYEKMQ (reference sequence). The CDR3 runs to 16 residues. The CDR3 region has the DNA TGTGCCAGCAGCTCCCGGACAGGCCGGGACCGAAACACCATATATTTT. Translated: CASSSRTGRDRNTIYF. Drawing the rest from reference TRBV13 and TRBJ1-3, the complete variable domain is AAGVIQSPRHLIKEKRETATLKCYPIPRHDTVYWYQQGPGQDPQFLISFYEKMQSDKGSIPDRFSAQQFSDYHSELNMSSLELGDSALYFCASSSRTGRDRNTIYFGEGSWLTVV.

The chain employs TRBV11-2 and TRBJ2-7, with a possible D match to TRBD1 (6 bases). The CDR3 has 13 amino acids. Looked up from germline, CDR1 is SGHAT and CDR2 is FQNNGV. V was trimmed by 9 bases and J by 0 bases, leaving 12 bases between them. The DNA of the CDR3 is TGTGCCAGGGGGGACACGGACTCCTACGAGCAGTACTTC. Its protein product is CARGDTDSYEQYF.

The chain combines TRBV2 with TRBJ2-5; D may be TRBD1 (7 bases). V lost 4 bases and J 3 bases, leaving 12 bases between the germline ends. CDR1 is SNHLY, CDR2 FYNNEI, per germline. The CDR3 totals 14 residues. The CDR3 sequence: CASSGGRGEETQYF. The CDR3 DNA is TGTGCCAGCAGTGGGGGCAGGGGGGAAGAGACCCAGTACTTC.

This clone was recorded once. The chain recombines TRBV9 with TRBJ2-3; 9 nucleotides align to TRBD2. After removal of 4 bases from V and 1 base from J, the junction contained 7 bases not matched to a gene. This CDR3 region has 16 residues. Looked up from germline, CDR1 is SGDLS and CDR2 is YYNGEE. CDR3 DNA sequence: TGTGCCAGCAGCTACTCGACTAGCGGCGGCACAGATACGCAGTATTTT. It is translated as CASSYSTSGGTDTQYF. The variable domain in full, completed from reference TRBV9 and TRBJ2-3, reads DSGVTQTPKHLITATGQRVTLRCSPRSGDLSVYWYQQSLDQGLQFLIQYYNGEERAKGNILERFSAQQFPDLHSELNLSSLELGDSALYFCASSYSTSGGTDTQYFGPGTRLTVL.

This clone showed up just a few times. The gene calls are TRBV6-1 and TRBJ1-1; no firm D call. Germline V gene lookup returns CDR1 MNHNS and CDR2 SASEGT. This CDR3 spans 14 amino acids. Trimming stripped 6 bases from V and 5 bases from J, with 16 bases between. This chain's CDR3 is CASSRAMGGTEAFF. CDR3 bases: TGTGCCAGCAGCCGAGCCATGGGAGGAACTGAAGCTTTCTTT.

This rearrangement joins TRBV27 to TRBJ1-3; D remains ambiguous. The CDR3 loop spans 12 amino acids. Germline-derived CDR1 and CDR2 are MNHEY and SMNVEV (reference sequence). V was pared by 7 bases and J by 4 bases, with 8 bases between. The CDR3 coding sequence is TGTGCCAGCAAGTCTAGGGGAAACACCATATATTTT. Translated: CASKSRGNTIYF.

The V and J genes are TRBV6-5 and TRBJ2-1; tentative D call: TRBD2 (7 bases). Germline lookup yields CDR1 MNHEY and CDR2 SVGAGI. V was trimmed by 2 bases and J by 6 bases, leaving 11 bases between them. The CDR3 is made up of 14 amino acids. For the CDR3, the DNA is TGTGCCAGCAGTTACAGGGGGGGCCGCAATGAGCAGTTCTTC. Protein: CASSYRGGRNEQFF.

The CDR3 DNA sequence: TGTGCCAGCAGCCTCCGGGACAGGGCTAATGAAAAACTGTTTTTT. This translates into CASSLRDRANEKLFF. The chain carries TRBV11-2 and TRBJ1-4; 9 bases line up with TRBD1. CDR1 and CDR2 from the germline V gene are SGHAT and FQNNGV. V lost 5 bases to trimming and J lost 3 bases; unmatched junction nucleotides: 4. The CDR3 runs to 15 residues. Looking up the rest from reference TRBV11-2 and TRBJ1-4 gives the full variable domain: EAGVAQSPRYKIIEKRQSVAFWCNPISGHATLYWYQQILGQGPKLLIQFQNNGVVDDSQLPKDRFSAERLKGVDSTLKIQPAKLEDSAVYLCASSLRDRANEKLFFGSGTQLSVL.

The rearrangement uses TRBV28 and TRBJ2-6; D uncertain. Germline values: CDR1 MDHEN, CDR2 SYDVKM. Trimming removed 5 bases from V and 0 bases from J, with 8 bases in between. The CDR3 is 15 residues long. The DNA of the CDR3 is TGTGCCAGCAGTCCGAGGATCTCTGGGGCCAACGTCCTGACTTTC. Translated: CASSPRISGANVLTF. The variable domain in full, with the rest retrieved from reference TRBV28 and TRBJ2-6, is DVKVTQSSRYLVKRTGEKVFLECVQDMDHENMFWYRQDPGLGLRLIYFSYDVKMKEKGDIPEGYSVSREKKERFSLILESASTNQTSMYLCASSPRISGANVLTFGAGSRLTVL.

The CDR3 loop is CAWSRLLAGRTYEQYF. The CDR3 DNA is TGTGCCTGGAGTCGCCTTCTAGCGGGGCGAACCTACGAGCAGTACTTC. V gene TRBV30 combines with J gene TRBJ2-7; 9 bases map to TRBD2. V was clipped by 2 bases and J by 2 bases; unmatched bases: 10. Germline CDR1 is GTSNPN and CDR2 is SVGIG (reference sequence). This CDR3 contains 16 residues.

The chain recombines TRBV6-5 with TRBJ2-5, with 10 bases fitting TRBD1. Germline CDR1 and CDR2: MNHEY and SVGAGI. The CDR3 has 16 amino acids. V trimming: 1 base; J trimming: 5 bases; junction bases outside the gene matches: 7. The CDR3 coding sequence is TGTGCCAGCAGTTACTTAAGACAGGGGGCCAAGGAGACCCAGTACTTC. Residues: CASSYLRQGAKETQYF.

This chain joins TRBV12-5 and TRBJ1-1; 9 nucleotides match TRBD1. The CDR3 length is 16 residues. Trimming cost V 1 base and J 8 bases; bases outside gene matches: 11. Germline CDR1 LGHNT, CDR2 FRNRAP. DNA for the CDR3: TGTGCTAGTGGTTTGGGTCATGAACAGGGGGCGAAAGAAGCTTTCTTT. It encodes CASGLGHEQGAKEAFF.

Here the CDR3 DNA reads TGTGCCTGGAGTCGGCGGGCGAACACTGAAGCTTTCTTT. As protein: CAWSRRANTEAFF. The chain has TRBV30 and TRBJ1-1; D not resolved. The CDR3 sequence is 13 residues long. Trimming pared 2 bases from V and 1 base from J, leaving 8 bases between. Germline V CDR1 and CDR2: GTSNPN, SVGIG (reference sequence).